Following are 29 T cell receptor beta chains from one sample sequenced in a study of T cell responses to AZD1222 COVID-19 vaccine. Generated by immunoSEQ multiplex PCR, the TCRdb table keeps only in-frame clones and is missing some. Altogether around 83,000 clones are present, under 95% being singletons, with the ten largest covering roughly 5.4%. Sequencing used peripheral blood, obtained on day 0 of AZD1222 vaccination. The receptors shown here come from an adult in good health.

The CDR3 DNA is TGTGCCAGCATGCAGGGGGACTCACCCCTCCACTTT. Its translation is CASMQGDSPLHF. This sequence joins TRBV3-1 (or the pseudogene TRBV3-2) and TRBJ1-6; 7 nucleotides match TRBD1. Losses at the gene ends were 7 bases for V and 10 bases for J; bases not matched to a gene: 4. Germline values: CDR1 LGHDT, CDR2 YNNKEL (reference sequence). The CDR3 consists of 12 residues.

This clone was recorded only once. The rearrangement joins TRBV28 to TRBJ2-7; D is ambiguous. Germline V lookup: CDR1 MDHEN, CDR2 SYDVKM. The CDR3 has 12 residues. The V end lost 5 bases, the J end lost 4 bases, and 9 bases lay between the germline ends. The CDR3 is CASSRDLYEQYF. In DNA, the CDR3 is TGTGCCAGCAGTCGAGACCTGTACGAGCAGTACTTC.

Here the CDR3 DNA reads TGTGCCAGCAGTTTATTCGGGTATAGCTCCTACGAGCAGTACTTC. As protein: CASSLFGYSSYEQYF. The chain links TRBV28 to TRBJ2-7; D not certain. The CDR3 is 15 amino acids. V lost 1 base to trimming and J lost 0 bases, with 10 bases between them. CDR1 is MDHEN, CDR2 SYDVKM, per germline.

In its sample, this clone was seen a few times. This chain links TRBV7-2 with TRBJ1-1; weak D call: TRBD1 (5 bases). The CDR3 is 14 amino acids. Between the trimmed V and J ends, which lost 6 bases and 2 bases, there was a span of 13 bases. Germline V lookup: CDR1 SGHTA, CDR2 FQGNSA. The CDR3 bases are TGTGCCAGCAGTCGCACGACAGCTAACACTGAAGCTTTCTTT. Translated, it gives CASSRTTANTEAFF. The full variable domain, rest sourced from reference TRBV7-2 and TRBJ1-1, is GAGVSQSPSNKVTEKGKDVELRCDPISGHTALYWYRQSLGQGLEFLIYFQGNSAPDKSGLPSDRFSAERTGGSVSTLTIQRTQQEDSAVYLCASSRTTANTEAFFGQGTRLTVV.

V usage is TRBV28 and J usage is TRBJ1-5; TRBD1 matches 9 bases. Germline lookup yields CDR1 MDHEN and CDR2 SYDVKM. V lost 4 bases to trimming and J lost 4 bases; unmatched junction nucleotides: 8. This CDR3 contains 16 residues. The chain's CDR3 is CASSSPGQGYNQPQHF. The DNA of the CDR3 is TGTGCCAGCAGTTCTCCGGGACAGGGATATAATCAGCCCCAGCATTTT.

V is TRBV7-9 and J is TRBJ2-1; 9 nucleotides line up with TRBD2. The V gene end was trimmed by 6 bases and the J gene end by 7 bases; junction bases not matched to a gene: 10. The CDR3 has 15 amino acids. CDR1 and CDR2 (germline): SEHNR, FQNEAQ (reference sequence). The CDR3 DNA sequence: TGTGCCAGCAGATTCATAGCGGGAGCGGGTAATGAGCAGTTCTTC. This gives the protein CASRFIAGAGNEQFF.

V and J are TRBV15 and TRBJ2-7; D not resolved. The CDR3 has 15 amino acids. Germline lookup yields CDR1 LNHNV and CDR2 YYDKDF (reference sequence). V was clipped by 1 base and J by 0 bases, with 10 bases between them. The CDR3: CATSRGFQSSYEQYF. Here the CDR3 DNA reads TGTGCCACCAGCAGAGGCTTCCAGAGCTCCTACGAGCAGTACTTC.

CDR3 sequence: CASSIWGLQTGELFF. The CDR3 nucleotides are TGTGCCAGTAGTATCTGGGGACTGCAAACCGGGGAGCTGTTTTTT. J is TRBJ2-2 and V is TRBV19, with D perhaps TRBD2 (6 bases). The CDR3 covers 15 residues. Germline-derived CDR1 and CDR2 are LNHDA and SQIVND (reference sequence). V dropped 3 bases and J dropped 5 bases, with 13 bases sitting between them.

The chain recombines TRBV15 with TRBJ1-6; TRBD1 is a possible D gene (5 bases). The CDR3 consists of 16 residues. Germline-derived CDR1 and CDR2 are LNHNV and YYDKDF (reference sequence). V gave up 1 base and J gave up 8 bases, with 15 bases separating them. The CDR3 sequence: CATSRGRSGGDSPLHF. In nucleotides, the CDR3 is TGTGCCACCAGCAGAGGTCGTTCGGGGGGGGATTCACCCCTCCACTTT.

The V call is TRBV18, the J call TRBJ2-7; TRBD1 matches 10 bases. The CDR3 length is 14 residues. With 5 bases clipped from V and 5 bases from J, the junction kept 6 bases outside the gene matches. The V gene's germline CDR1 is KGHSH and CDR2 LQKENI. CDR3 amino acids: CASSRGQGFDEQYF. The CDR3 DNA reads as TGTGCCAGCTCAAGGGGACAGGGGTTCGACGAGCAGTACTTC. Full variable domain (outside the CDR3, taken from reference TRBV18 and TRBJ2-7): NAGVMQNPRHLVRRRGQEARLRCSPMKGHSHVYWYRQLPEEGLKFMVYLQKENIIDESGMPKERFSAEFPKEGPSILRIQQVVRGDSAAYFCASSRGQGFDEQYFGPGTRLTVT.

The chain recombines TRBV28 with TRBJ2-7, with D perhaps given as TRBD1 or TRBD2 (6 bases each). Per germline, CDR1 MDHEN and CDR2 SYDVKM. The CDR3 is 16 residues long. Trimming took off 5 bases at V and 3 bases at J, with 20 bases between the two ends. In DNA form, the CDR3 reads TGTGCCAGCAGTGTATATTCAGGGGAGGTTAGCTACGAGCAGTACTTC. Its protein product is CASSVYSGEVSYEQYF.

The chain recombines TRBV18 with TRBJ2-1; 13 bases are a match to TRBD2. Germline V gene data show CDR1 as KGHSH and CDR2 as LQKENI. The V segment lost 5 bases and the J segment 8 bases; nucleotides outside the gene matches: 0. The CDR3 totals 13 residues. The CDR3 protein is CASSGTSGDEQFF. CDR3 nucleotides: TGTGCCAGCTCAGGGACTAGCGGGGATGAGCAGTTCTTC.

Here the CDR3 reads CASSVGLAGTSYNEQFF. CDR3 bases: TGTGCCAGCAGCGTGGGACTAGCGGGGACATCCTACAATGAGCAGTTCTTC. The V and J genes are TRBV7-9 and TRBJ2-1; 13 bases align to TRBD2. The germline V gene has CDR1 SEHNR and CDR2 FQNEAQ (reference sequence). V shed 5 bases and J 1 base; nucleotides not matched to a gene: 5. This CDR3 is 17 amino acids long.

The CDR3 is CASSRQLGGLNEQFF. In DNA form, the CDR3 reads TGTGCCAGCAGTCGACAGTTGGGCGGCCTGAATGAGCAGTTCTTC. This chain connects TRBV6-5 to TRBJ2-1; D possibly corresponds to TRBD1 (5 bases). CDR3 size: 15 residues. V lost 5 bases and J lost 7, with 18 bases in between. The germline V gene has CDR1 MNHEY and CDR2 SVGAGI.

The chain combines TRBV25-1 with TRBJ1-6; D is unclear. Germline loops: CDR1 MGHDK, CDR2 SYGVNS. This CDR3 comprises 13 residues. The V end lost 4 bases, the J end lost 4 bases, and 5 bases lay between the germline ends. The CDR3 region is CASSVGYNSPLHF. For the CDR3, the DNA is TGTGCCAGCAGTGTGGGGTATAATTCACCCCTCCACTTT.

CDR3: CASSSRTGSYEQYF. CDR3 bases: TGTGCCAGCAGCTCGAGGACAGGATCCTACGAGCAGTACTTC. The J gene is TRBJ2-7, the V gene TRBV4-2, with TRBD1 matching 7 bases. The CDR3 sequence is 14 residues long. CDR1 is LGHNA and CDR2 is YNFKEQ in the germline V gene. V shed 5 bases and J 1 base; nucleotides not matched to a gene: 5.

In its sample, this clone was seen once. The J gene is TRBJ2-2, the V gene TRBV2; D gene unclear. Germline assignment: CDR1 SNHLY and CDR2 FYNNEI. This CDR3 has 13 amino acids. Trimming removed 1 base at V and 7 bases at J, with 7 bases between. CDR3 DNA: TGTGCCAGCAGTGAAGATCGAGGCGGGGAGCTGTTTTTT. Its protein product is CASSEDRGGELFF.

The gene calls are TRBV18 and TRBJ1-2; no definite D call. Trimming took off 1 base at V and 4 bases at J, with 4 bases between the two ends. In germline, CDR1 is KGHSH, CDR2 LQKENI. There are 12 residues in the CDR3. The CDR3 loop reads CASSPLGYGYTF. CDR3 DNA: TGTGCCAGCTCACCACTCGGCTATGGCTACACCTTC.

The chain carries TRBV2 and TRBJ2-6; a possible D gene is TRBD1 (6 bases). The CDR3 has 16 residues. Germline V lookup: CDR1 SNHLY, CDR2 FYNNEI. Trimming took off 3 bases at V and 2 bases at J, with 11 bases between the two ends. CDR3 sequence reads: CASSDPGDPGANVLTF. The CDR3 DNA is TGTGCCAGCAGTGACCCAGGGGATCCTGGGGCCAACGTCCTGACTTTC.

This chain joins TRBV5-6 and TRBJ2-2; D is possibly TRBD1 (6 bases). This CDR3 is 15 amino acids long. Trimming cost V 2 bases and J 4 bases, with 12 bases left between them. Germline V CDR1 and CDR2: SGHDT, YYEEEE. The CDR3 sequence: CASSLGGIPTGELFF. The DNA for the CDR3 is TGTGCCAGCAGCTTAGGGGGAATCCCCACCGGGGAGCTGTTTTTT.

This clone was detected only once. The rearrangement links TRBV5-4 to TRBJ1-2, with 8 bases fitting TRBD1. Germline V gives CDR1 SGHNT, CDR2 YYREEE (reference sequence). The CDR3 is 15 residues long. The V segment lost 0 bases and the J segment 8 bases; nucleotides outside the gene matches: 9. CDR3 residues: CASSLAGTGHLGYTF. For the CDR3, the DNA is TGTGCCAGCAGCTTGGCCGGGACAGGTCATCTCGGCTACACCTTC.

The V and J genes are TRBV7-6 and TRBJ2-3; the match to TRBD2 covers 7 bases. V lost 1 base to trimming and J lost 1 base; unmatched junction nucleotides: 5. This CDR3 spans 16 amino acids. Germline values: CDR1 SGHVS, CDR2 FNYEAQ. In nucleotides, the CDR3 is TGTGCCAGCAGCTTAGGTAGCGGGCCGGGCACAGATACGCAGTATTTT. As protein: CASSLGSGPGTDTQYF.

The chain joins TRBV24-1 to TRBJ2-1; weak D call: TRBD2 (6 bases). Trimming cost V 6 bases and J 2 bases, with 13 bases left between them. Germline V gene lookup returns CDR1 KGHDR and CDR2 SFDVKD. This CDR3 contains 15 residues. The CDR3 sequence: CATSPSSGPYNEQFF. CDR3 in DNA: TGTGCCACCAGTCCCTCGAGCGGGCCCTACAATGAGCAGTTCTTC.

The chain joins TRBV19 to TRBJ1-4; unclear D gene. CDR1 is LNHDA, CDR2 SQIVND, per germline (reference sequence). Trimming removed 6 bases at V and 3 bases at J, with 14 bases between. The CDR3 loop spans 15 amino acids. The CDR3 sequence is CASRPRYRSNEKLFF. CDR3 DNA sequence: TGTGCCAGTAGACCCAGGTACAGATCTAATGAAAAACTGTTTTTT.

This chain links TRBV7-3 with TRBJ1-2; 10 bases are shared with TRBD1. CDR1 and CDR2 (germline): SGHTA, FQGTGA. The V and J ends lost 1 base and 4 bases, in that order; junction bases with no gene match: 3. This CDR3 is 15 amino acids long. The CDR3 loop is CASSLRGQGSYGYTF. The CDR3 DNA sequence: TGTGCCAGCAGCTTAAGGGGACAGGGGTCCTATGGCTACACCTTC.

This rearrangement joins TRBV25-1 to TRBJ1-2; D gene uncertain. The ends were cut back, 4 bases at V and 2 bases at J, with 11 bases in the middle. Germline values: CDR1 MGHDK, CDR2 SYGVNS. The CDR3 extends over 14 amino acids. CDR3 bases: TGTGCCAGCAGTGGGGTTAGTAACAACTATGGCTACACCTTC. This gives the protein CASSGVSNNYGYTF.

The chain recombines TRBV28 with TRBJ1-5, with D possibly matching TRBD1 (5 bases). Germline CDR1 and CDR2: MDHEN and SYDVKM. Trimming cost V 6 bases and J 2 bases, with 20 bases left between them. The length of the CDR3 is 17 residues. DNA for the CDR3: TGTGCCAGCAGCCCTAGGGCGTGGGGCGATGGCAATCAGCCCCAGCATTTT. Amino acids: CASSPRAWGDGNQPQHF.

The chain has TRBV3-1 (or the pseudogene TRBV3-2) and TRBJ1-4; D call uncertain. The length of the CDR3 is 14 residues. Per the germline V gene, CDR1 is LGHDT and CDR2 is YNNKEL (reference sequence). V shed 4 bases and J shed 3 bases, with 9 bases lying between them. CDR3 amino acids: CASSPRGPNEKLFF. CDR3 nucleotide sequence: TGTGCCAGCAGCCCCCGGGGTCCTAATGAAAAACTGTTTTTT.

This chain uses TRBV10-2 with TRBJ1-5; no firm D call. The CDR3 spans 16 residues. From germline, CDR1 is WSHSY and CDR2 SAAADI. V was trimmed by 0 bases and J by 4 bases, leaving 13 bases between them. For the CDR3, the DNA is TGCGCCAGCAGTGAGTCGCGCCGATCGCTGAATCAGCCCCAGCATTTT. Protein sequence: CASSESRRSLNQPQHF.